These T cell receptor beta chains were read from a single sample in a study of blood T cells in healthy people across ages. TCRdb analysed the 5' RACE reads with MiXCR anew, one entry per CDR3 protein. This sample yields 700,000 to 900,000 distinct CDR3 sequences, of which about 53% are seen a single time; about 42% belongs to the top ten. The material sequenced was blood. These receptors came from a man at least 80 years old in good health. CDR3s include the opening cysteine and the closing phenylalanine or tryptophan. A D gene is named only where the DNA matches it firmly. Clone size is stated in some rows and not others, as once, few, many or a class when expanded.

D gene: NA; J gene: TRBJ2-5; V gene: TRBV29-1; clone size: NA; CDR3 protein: CSVGRVQETQYF; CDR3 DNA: TGCAGCGTTGGGAGGGTACAAGAGACCCAGTACTTC
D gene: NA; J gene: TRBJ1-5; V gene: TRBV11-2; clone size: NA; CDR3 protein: CASSPSTGAFGNQPQHF; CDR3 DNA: TGTGCCAGCAGCCCTTCGACCGGGGCTTTTGGCAATCAGCCCCAGCATTTT
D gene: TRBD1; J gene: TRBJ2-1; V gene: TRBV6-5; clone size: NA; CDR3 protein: CASSTGTGLVYEQFF; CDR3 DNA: TGTGCCAGCAGTACCGGGACAGGGTTAGTATATGAGCAGTTCTTC
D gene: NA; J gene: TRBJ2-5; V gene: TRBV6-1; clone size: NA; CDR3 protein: CASSEFGETQYF; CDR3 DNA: TGTGCCAGCAGTGAATTTGGAGAGACCCAGTACTTC
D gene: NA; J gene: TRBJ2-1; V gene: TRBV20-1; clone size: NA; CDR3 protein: CSAPGGLADSYNEQFF; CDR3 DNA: TGCAGTGCCCCCGGGGGGCTAGCGGATTCCTACAATGAGCAGTTCTTC
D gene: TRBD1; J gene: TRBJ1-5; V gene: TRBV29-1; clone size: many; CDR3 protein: CSVGQANQPQHF; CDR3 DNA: TGCAGCGTCGGACAGGCCAATCAGCCCCAGCATTTT
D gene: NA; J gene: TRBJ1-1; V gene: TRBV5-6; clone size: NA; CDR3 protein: CASSSGRRLNTEAFF; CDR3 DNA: TGTGCCAGCAGTTCCGGCAGGAGATTGAACACTGAAGCTTTCTTT
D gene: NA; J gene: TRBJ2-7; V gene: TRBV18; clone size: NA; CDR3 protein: CASTPSLLYEQYF; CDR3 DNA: TGTGCCAGCACACCAAGTCTCCTCTACGAGCAGTACTTC
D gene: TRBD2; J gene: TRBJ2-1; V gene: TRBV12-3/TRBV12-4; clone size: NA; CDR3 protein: CASSPAAGGPMAYNEQFF; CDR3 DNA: TGTGCCAGCAGCCCTGCGGCGGGAGGGCCTATGGCCTACAATGAGCAGTTCTTC
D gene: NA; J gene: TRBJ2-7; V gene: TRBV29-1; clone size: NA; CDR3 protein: CSVRTQDRYEQYF; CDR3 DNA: TGCAGCGTTCGAACTCAGGACCGCTACGAGCAGTACTTC
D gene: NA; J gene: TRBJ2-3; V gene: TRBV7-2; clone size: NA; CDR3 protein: CASSLYRGGADTQYF; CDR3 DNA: TGTGCCAGCAGCTTATATCGTGGGGGCGCAGATACGCAGTATTTT
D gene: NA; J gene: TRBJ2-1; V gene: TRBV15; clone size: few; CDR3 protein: CATSRYGERGEQFF; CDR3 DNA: TGTGCCACCAGCAGATACGGGGAGAGGGGTGAGCAGTTCTTC
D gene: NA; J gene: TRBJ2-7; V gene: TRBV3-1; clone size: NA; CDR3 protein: CASSQGGREQYF; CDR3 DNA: TGTGCCAGCAGCCAAGGGGGGCGCGAGCAGTACTTC
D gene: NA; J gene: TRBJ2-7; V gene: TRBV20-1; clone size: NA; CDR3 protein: CSARVQGLIHEQYF; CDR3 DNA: TGCAGTGCTAGAGTGCAGGGGTTGATCCACGAGCAGTACTTC
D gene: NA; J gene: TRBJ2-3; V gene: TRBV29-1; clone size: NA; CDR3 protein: CTVRGGTDTQYF; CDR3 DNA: TGCACCGTGAGGGGTGGCACAGATACGCAGTATTTT
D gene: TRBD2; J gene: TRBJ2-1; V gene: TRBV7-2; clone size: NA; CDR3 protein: CASSLGPALAGVSNEQFF; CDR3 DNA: TGTGCCAGCAGCTTAGGCCCCGCTCTAGCGGGAGTTTCAAATGAGCAGTTCTTC
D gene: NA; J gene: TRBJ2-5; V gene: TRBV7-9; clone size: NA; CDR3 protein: CASSGSIGGTQYF; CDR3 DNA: TGTGCCAGCAGCGGATCAATAGGTGGGACCCAGTACTTC
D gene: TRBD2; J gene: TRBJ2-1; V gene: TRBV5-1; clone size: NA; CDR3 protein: CASSLGAGVAGGPYNEQFF; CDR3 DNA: TGCGCCAGCAGCTTGGGGGCTGGGGTAGCGGGAGGACCCTACAATGAGCAGTTCTTC
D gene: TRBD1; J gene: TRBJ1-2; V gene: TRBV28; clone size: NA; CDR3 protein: CASDPGGPYYGYTF; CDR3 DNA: TGTGCCAGTGATCCAGGGGGCCCTTACTATGGCTACACCTTC
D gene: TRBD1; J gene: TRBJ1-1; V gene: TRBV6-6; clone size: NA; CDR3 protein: CASCPTGGTEAFF; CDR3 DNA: TGTGCCAGCTGTCCTACAGGGGGCACTGAAGCTTTCTTT
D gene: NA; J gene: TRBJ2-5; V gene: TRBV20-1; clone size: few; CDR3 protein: CSASPSASSQTQYF; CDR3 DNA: TGCAGTGCTAGCCCCTCGGCGAGCTCGCAGACCCAGTACTTC
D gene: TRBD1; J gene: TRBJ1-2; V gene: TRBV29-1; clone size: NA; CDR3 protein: CSVTGGQGAYGYTF; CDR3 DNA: TGCAGCGTTACGGGGGGACAGGGAGCCTATGGCTACACCTTC
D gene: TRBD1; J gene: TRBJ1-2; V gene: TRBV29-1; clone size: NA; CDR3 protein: CAGGTYGYTF; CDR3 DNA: TGCGCAGGGGGTACCTATGGCTACACCTTC
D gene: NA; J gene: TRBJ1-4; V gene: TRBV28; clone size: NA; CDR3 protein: CASSLLKESTNEKLFF; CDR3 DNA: TGTGCCAGCAGTTTATTAAAGGAGTCAACTAATGAAAAACTGTTTTTT
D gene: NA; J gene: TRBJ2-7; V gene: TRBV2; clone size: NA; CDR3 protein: CASSSEQESSYEQYF; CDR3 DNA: TGTGCCAGCAGCAGTGAGCAGGAGAGCTCCTACGAGCAGTACTTC
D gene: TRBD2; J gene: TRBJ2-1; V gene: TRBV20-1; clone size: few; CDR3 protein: CSARDWGSGASYNEQFF; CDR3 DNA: TGCAGTGCTAGAGATTGGGGTAGCGGGGCCTCCTACAATGAGCAGTTCTTC
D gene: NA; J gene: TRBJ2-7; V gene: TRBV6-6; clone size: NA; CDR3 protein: CASSYWQESYEQYF; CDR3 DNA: TGTGCCAGCAGTTACTGGCAGGAGAGCTACGAGCAGTACTTC
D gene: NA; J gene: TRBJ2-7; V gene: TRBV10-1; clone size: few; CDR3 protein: CASQGHEQYF; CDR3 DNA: TGCGCCAGCCAGGGACACGAGCAGTACTTC
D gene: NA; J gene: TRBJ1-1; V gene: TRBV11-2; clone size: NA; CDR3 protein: CASSQGSGVVTEAFF; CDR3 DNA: TGTGCCAGCAGCCAAGGTTCAGGGGTCGTTACTGAAGCTTTCTTT
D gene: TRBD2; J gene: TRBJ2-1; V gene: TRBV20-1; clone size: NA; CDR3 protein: CSAFLAGGWTNEQFF; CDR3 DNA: TGCAGTGCTTTCCTAGCGGGCGGATGGACCAATGAGCAGTTCTTC
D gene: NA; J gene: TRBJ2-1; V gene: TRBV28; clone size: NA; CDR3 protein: CASSLGDIYNEQFF; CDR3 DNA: TGTGCCAGCAGTCTGGGTGATATCTACAATGAGCAGTTCTTC
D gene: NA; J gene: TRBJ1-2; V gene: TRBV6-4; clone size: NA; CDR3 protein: CPSSDGRPGYGYTF; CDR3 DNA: TGTCCCAGCAGTGACGGCAGACCTGGCTATGGCTACACCTTC
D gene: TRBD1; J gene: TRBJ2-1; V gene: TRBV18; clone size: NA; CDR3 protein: CASSRGQGGYYNEQFF; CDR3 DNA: TGTGCCAGCTCACGGGGACAGGGTGGATACTACAATGAGCAGTTCTTC
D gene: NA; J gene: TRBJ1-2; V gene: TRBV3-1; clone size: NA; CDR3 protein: CASSQTFGTQGYTF; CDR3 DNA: TGTGCCAGCAGCCAAACCTTCGGGACGCAAGGCTACACCTTC
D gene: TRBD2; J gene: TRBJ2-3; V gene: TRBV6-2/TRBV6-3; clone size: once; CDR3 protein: CASSYSSGTSSRPQYF; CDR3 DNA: TGTGCCAGCAGTTACTCGTCCGGGACTAGTTCTCGCCCGCAGTATTTT
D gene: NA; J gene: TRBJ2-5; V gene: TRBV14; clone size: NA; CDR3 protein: CASSQDEGRTQYF; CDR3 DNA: TGTGCCAGCAGCCAAGATGAGGGCCGGACCCAGTACTTC
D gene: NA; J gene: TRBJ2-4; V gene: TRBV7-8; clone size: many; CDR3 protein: CASSSQGAGGIREAKNIQYF; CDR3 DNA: TGTGCCAGCAGCTCCCAGGGGGCGGGGGGGATTCGAGAAGCCAAAAACATTCAGTACTTC
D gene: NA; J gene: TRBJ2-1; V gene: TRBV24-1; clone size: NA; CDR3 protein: CATSDLGGGAYNEQFF; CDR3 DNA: TGTGCCACCAGTGATTTGGGAGGGGGCGCTTACAATGAGCAGTTCTTC
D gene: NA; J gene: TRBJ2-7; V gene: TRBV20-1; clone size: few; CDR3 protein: CSARDGGAGGEQYF; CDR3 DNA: TGCAGTGCTAGAGATGGAGGGGCCGGGGGCGAGCAGTACTTC
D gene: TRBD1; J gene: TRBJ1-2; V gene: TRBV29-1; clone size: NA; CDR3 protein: CSVPPLDREGYTF; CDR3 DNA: TGCAGCGTCCCTCCCCTGGACAGGGAGGGCTACACCTTC
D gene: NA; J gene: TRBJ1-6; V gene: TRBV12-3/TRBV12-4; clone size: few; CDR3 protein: CARRPPGSYNSPLHF; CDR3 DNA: TGTGCCAGGAGACCCCCGGGGTCCTATAATTCACCCCTCCACTTT
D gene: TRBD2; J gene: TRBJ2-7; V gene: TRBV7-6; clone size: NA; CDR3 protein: CASSLEASGRASRYEQYF; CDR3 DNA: TGTGCCAGCAGCTTAGAGGCCAGCGGGAGGGCCTCTCGCTACGAGCAGTACTTC